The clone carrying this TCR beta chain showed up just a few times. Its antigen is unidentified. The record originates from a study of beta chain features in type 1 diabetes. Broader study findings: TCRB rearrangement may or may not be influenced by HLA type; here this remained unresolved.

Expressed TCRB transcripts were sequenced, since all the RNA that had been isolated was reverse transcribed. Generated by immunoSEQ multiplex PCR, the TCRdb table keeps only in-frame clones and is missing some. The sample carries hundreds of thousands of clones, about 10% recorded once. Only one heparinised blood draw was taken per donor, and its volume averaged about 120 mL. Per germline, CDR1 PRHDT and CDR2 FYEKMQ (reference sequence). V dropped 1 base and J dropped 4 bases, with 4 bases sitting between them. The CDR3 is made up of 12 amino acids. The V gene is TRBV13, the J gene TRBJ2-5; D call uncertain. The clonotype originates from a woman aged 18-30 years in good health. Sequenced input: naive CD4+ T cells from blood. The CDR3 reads CASSLAGETQYF. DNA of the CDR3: TGTGCCAGCAGCTTAGCGGGAGAGACCCAGTACTTC.